Below, 2 T cell receptor beta chains from the same sample are listed, as sequenced in a study of tumor and adjacent non-tumor tissue in lung cancer. This sample's RNA came from whole unsorted tissue. Three rounds of nested PCR, following a modified ARM-PCR protocol, produced the TCRbeta library. TCRdb analysed the multiplex PCR reads with MiXCR anew, one entry per CDR3 protein. In the table there are about 76,000 distinct CDR3 sequences, 55% to 70% of which are singletons. Sequencing input: lung tumor tissue. These receptors came from a woman aged 70-85 years with non-small cell lung cancer.

Worth noting for this clonotype: Possible read error: a much larger clone is one base away. The chain employs TRBV24-1 and TRBJ2-3, with a weak D call TRBD2 (5 bases). Per the germline V gene, CDR1 is KGHDR and CDR2 is SFDVKD. The CDR3 spans 14 residues. V gave up 9 bases and J gave up 6 bases, with 18 bases separating them. CDR3 protein: CATDPRAPVDTQYF. The CDR3 bases are TGTGCCACCGACCCGAGGGCCCCGGTGGATACGCAGTATTTT.

The sample holds many counts of this clonotype. The chain uses TRBV5-6 and TRBJ2-1, with TRBD2 matching over 8 bases. Germline V gene lookup returns CDR1 SGHDT and CDR2 YYEEEE. The CDR3 spans 20 residues. Trimming at V came to 0 bases and at J to 0 bases, leaving 14 bases not matched to a gene. CDR3 sequence (DNA): TGTGCCAGCAGCTTGGGGGTAGCGGGATTGCCCTTATCCTCCTACAATGAGCAGTTCTTC. This sequence encodes CASSLGVAGLPLSSYNEQFF. Full variable domain (rest looked up from reference TRBV5-6 and TRBJ2-1): DAGVTQSPTHLIKTRGQQVTLRCSPKSGHDTVSWYQQALGQGPQFIFQYYEEEERQRGNFPDRFSGHQFPNYSSELNVNALLLGDSALYLCASSLGVAGLPLSSYNEQFFGPGTRLTVL.